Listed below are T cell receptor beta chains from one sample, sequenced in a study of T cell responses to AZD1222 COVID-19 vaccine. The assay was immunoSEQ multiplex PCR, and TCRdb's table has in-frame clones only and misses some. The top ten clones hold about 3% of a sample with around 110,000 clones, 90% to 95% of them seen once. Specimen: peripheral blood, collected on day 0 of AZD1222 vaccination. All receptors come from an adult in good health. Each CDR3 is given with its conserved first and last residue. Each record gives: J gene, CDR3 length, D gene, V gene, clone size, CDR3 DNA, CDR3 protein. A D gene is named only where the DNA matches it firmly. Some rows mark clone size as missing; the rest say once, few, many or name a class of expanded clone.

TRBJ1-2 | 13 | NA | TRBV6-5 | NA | TGTGCCAGCACCCAGTCGGCCCTAAATGGCTACACCTTC | CASTQSALNGYTF
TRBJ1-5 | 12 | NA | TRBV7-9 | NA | TGTGCCAGCAGCTCTGACACCCAGCCCCAGCATTTT | CASSSDTQPQHF
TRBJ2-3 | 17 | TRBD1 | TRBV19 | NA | TGTGCCAGTAGTATAGATCTAAGGACAGGGAACACAGATACGCAGTATTTT | CASSIDLRTGNTDTQYF
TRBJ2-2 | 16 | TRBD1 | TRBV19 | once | TGTGCCAGTAGTATGTGGGGGACAGAGAACACCGGGGAGCTGTTTTTT | CASSMWGTENTGELFF
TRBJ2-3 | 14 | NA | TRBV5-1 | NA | TGCGCCAGCAGGAGAGGAATCGACACAGATACGCAGTATTTT | CASRRGIDTDTQYF
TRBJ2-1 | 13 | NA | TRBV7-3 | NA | TGTGCCAGCAGCTTAGGGCGGAACAATGAGCAGTTCTTC | CASSLGRNNEQFF
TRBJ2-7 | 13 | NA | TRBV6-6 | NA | TGTGCCAGCATTGAGGGCACAGCCTACGAGCAGTACTTC | CASIEGTAYEQYF
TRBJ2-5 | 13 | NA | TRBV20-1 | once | TGCAGTGCTAGTCGGAGCGTGGGGGAGACCCAGTACTTC | CSASRSVGETQYF
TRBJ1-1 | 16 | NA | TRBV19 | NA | TGTGCCAGTAGTAGTCGGGGTCCTCCCATGAACACTGAAGCTTTCTTT | CASSSRGPPMNTEAFF
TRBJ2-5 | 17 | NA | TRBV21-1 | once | TGTGCCAGCAGCAAACGTCTAGCGGGAGGGCCAGGCGAGACCCAGTACTTC | CASSKRLAGGPGETQYF
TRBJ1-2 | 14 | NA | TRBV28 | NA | TGTGCCAGCAGTCGACGCGCGATTAACTATGGCTACACCTTC | CASSRRAINYGYTF
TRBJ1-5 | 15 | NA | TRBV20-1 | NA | TGCAGTGCTAGTAAGGAGGGAAATAGCAATCAGCCCCAGCATTTT | CSASKEGNSNQPQHF
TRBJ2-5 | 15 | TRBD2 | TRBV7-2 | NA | TGTGCCAGCAGCCCGGGACTAAGCCTACAAGAGACCCAGTACTTC | CASSPGLSLQETQYF
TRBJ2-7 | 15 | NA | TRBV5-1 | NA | TGCGCCAGCAGCTTGGTGGGGGGTAAGGGTTACGAGCAGTACTTC | CASSLVGGKGYEQYF
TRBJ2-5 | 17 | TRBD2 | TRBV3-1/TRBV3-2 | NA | TGTGCCAGCAGCCAATCCAGTCCTGGCGGGAGGGAGGAGACCCAGTACTTC | CASSQSSPGGREETQYF
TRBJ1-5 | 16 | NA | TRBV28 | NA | TGTGCCAGCAGCTTAACCGGCTTGGGGGGAGATCAGCCCCAGCATTTT | CASSLTGLGGDQPQHF
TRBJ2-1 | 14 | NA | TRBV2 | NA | TGTGCCAGCACCTGGAGTGGGACCTACAATGAGCAGTTCTTC | CASTWSGTYNEQFF